This T cell receptor (beta chain) was sequenced for a study of shared clonotypes between healthy human individuals. Study in general: Per donor, CD8 memory used one plate, CD8 naive used two, CD4 memory used three and CD4 naive used three. Regarding the study as a whole: A reduction in generation probabilities was seen for non-shared clonotypes relative to those shared by all four donors.

TCRdb's table, derived via immunoSEQ multiplex PCR, lists solely in-frame clones and lacks some. This table holds over a million clones, around 95% found once. About this clone: The antigen is undetermined.

This CDR3 has 13 residues. Trimming pared 5 bases from V and 4 bases from J, leaving 11 bases between. Looked up from germline, CDR1 is SGHDN and CDR2 is FVKESK. The source is a young man in good health. The chain joins TRBV14 to TRBJ2-5, with D possibly TRBD1 on 6 matching bases. The material sequenced was naive CD4+ T cells sorted from blood. Noted subset: CD45RA+ positively selected. The CDR3, as DNA: TGTGCCAGCAGCGGACAGCTTTTAGAGACCCAGTACTTC. The encoded protein is CASSGQLLETQYF.